This TCR beta chain came from a study of T-cell memory formation after mild COVID-19. TCRdb re-analysed the 5' RACE reads in MiXCR, keeping a single row per CDR3 protein. This table has under 250,000 distinct CDR3 sequences, less than 20% appearing once. As for this clonotype: The junction and the germline gene differ at one end; a read error may be behind it.

The sample taken for sequencing was PBMCs or a T cell subset sorted from them (not recorded which). This receptor was identified in an adult woman who had mild COVID-19 (a few samples of this study predate the infection). Cell type and time point are not known.

CDR3 in DNA: TGTGCCAGCAGGGGGGACAGGCTCTCCGTCTTT. It specifies CASRGDRLSVF. The chain combines TRBV6-2 or TRBV6-3 with TRBJ1-1; TRBD1 aligns across 8 bases. The CDR3 extends over 11 amino acids. CDR1 and CDR2 (germline): MNHEY, SVGEGT.